Listed below are T cell receptor beta chains from one sample, sequenced in a study of early stage breast cancer tumors. Here immunoSEQ multiplex PCR was the method, and the copy in TCRdb shows in-frame clones only, minus some. Here the sample spans just over 2,500 clones, less than 75% being singletons. What was sequenced was normal breast tissue next to the tumor. These receptors all stem from a person in their fifties with breast cancer. CDR3s leave out the opening cysteine and the closing phenylalanine or tryptophan.

>TRBV18
ASSATSLAASYNEQF
>TRBV30
AWSVRGGQGGYT
>TRBV30
AWDPGGELF
>TRBV28
ASSLLGDTQY
>TRBV11-2
ASSSGWDQREQF
>TRBV7-9
ASSSQAGGPDTQY
>TRBV11-2
ASSLVGRGTGELF
>TRBV5-1
ASSEDRGSYNSPLH
>TRBV10-1
ASSGVNTGDLYEQY
>TRBV2
ASQRTSGNNEQF
>TRBV28
ASLSMADSPLH
>TRBV5-4
ASSVGQGPGELF
>TRBV4-2
ASSQDRDGFYEQY
>TRBV6-6
ASSADRVEQF
>TRBV19
ASSGYGDQPQH
>TRBV7-9
ASSPLFGVANYGYT
>TRBV15
ATSRDRAKETQY
>TRBV7-2
ASRSQRGQGELEAF
>TRBV4-3
ASSQDKVDEQF
>TRBV11-1
ASSPGTGFDEQF
>TRBV7-2
ASSLGGISTDTQY
>TRBV7-8
ASSLAGTGQPQH
>TRBV7-6
ASSVTGTTGELF
>TRBV30
ACSDSGGYT
>TRBV5-4
ASSPNRALNEKLF
>TRBV28
ASRERLSGGDTQY
>TRBV9
ASSLGGQPYQETQY
>TRBV30
AWSDWDGYT
>TRBV15
ATSRPDIYNEQF
>TRBV27
ASSLARGRETNEKLF
>TRBV7-2
ASSLPGYNNEKLF
>TRBV9
ASSFYDRISNYGYT
>TRBV13
ASSTRVRVYEQY
>TRBV5-1
ASSLRQGQPQH
>TRBV5-1
ASSFEGIDEQY
>TRBV11-2
ASSPGQGSFAF
>TRBV7-2
ASSLVGRLTYVETQY
>TRBV19
ASSWRRDRGNEQF
>TRBV6-5
ASSYPLAGGEETQY
>TRBV4-1
ASSQEGATYEQY
>TRBV11-2
ASSLGTGVYEQY
>TRBV4-1
ASSQDLGKPQH
>TRBV4-2
ASSQVSPGELF
>TRBV5-1
ASSLDRNQPQH
>TRBV11-2
ASSLVSSYNEQF
>TRBV19
ASSLSGQGRHEKLF
>TRBV28
ASRPGRLTGELF
>TRBV14
ASSPDVLAGVEQY
>TRBV6-1
ASSERDGGWFDQPQH
>TRBV7-2
ASSPRTGDYT
>TRBV4-3
ASSQEGLAGSGSGELF
>TRBV18
ASSRDRDTQY
>TRBV19
ASLPGTGSNQPQH
>TRBV30
AWSAETRTGTNEKLF
>TRBV5-4
ATSFNRGLNEKLF
>TRBV5-4
ASSQGQMEGYT
>TRBV11-1
ASSQGQMEGYT